These 22 T cell receptor beta chains came from one sample sequenced in a study of T cell repertoires in cytomegalovirus infection. TCRdb re-analysed the reads in MiXCR, keeping a single row per CDR3 protein. The data show approximately 310,000 distinct CDR3 sequences, with roughly 25% seen just once and more than 10% held by the top ten. These receptors have no identified antigens. The sample in question was cultured PBMCs, obtained from culture after CMV antigen stimulation. Receptors originate from a human donor in good health (CMV status not recorded). Some clones in this sample may be carry-over from other donors' samples.

The rearrangement joins TRBV20-1 to TRBJ2-1; D remains ambiguous. This CDR3 has 15 residues. The germline V and J ends were trimmed by 1 base and 7 bases, with 17 bases remaining between them. CDR1 and CDR2 from the germline V gene are DFQATT and SNEGSKA (reference sequence). For the CDR3, the DNA is TGCAGTGCTAGAGGGGGAAAGCCGCCCCTGAATGAGCAGTTCTTC. Residues: CSARGGKPPLNEQFF.

In its sample, this clonotype was seen many times. CDR3 sequence: CASSGAGEETQYF. CDR3 DNA sequence: TGTGCCAGCAGCGGAGCGGGGGAAGAGACCCAGTACTTC. The rearrangement joins TRBV6-2 or TRBV6-3 to TRBJ2-5, with TRBD2 matching 8 bases. This CDR3 region has 13 residues. Unmatched junction bases numbered 3, after V lost 6 bases and J lost 3 bases. Germline values: CDR1 MNHEY, CDR2 SVGEGT.

The rearrangement uses TRBV7-2 and TRBJ2-6; 10 bases are a match to TRBD2. This CDR3 spans 18 amino acids. Germline values: CDR1 SGHTA, CDR2 FQGNSA. The V segment lost 5 bases and the J segment 1 base; nucleotides outside the gene matches: 8. The CDR3 loop reads CASSVLAGAWSGANVLTF. In DNA, the CDR3 is TGTGCCAGCAGCGTCCTAGCGGGAGCTTGGTCTGGGGCCAACGTCCTGACTTTC.

The chain recombines TRBV7-9 with TRBJ1-1, with TRBD1 as a possible D gene (6 bases). CDR1 and CDR2 (germline): SEHNR, FQNEAQ (reference sequence). This CDR3 has 18 residues. V was clipped by 8 bases and J by 2 bases, with 27 bases between them. CDR3: CASLTSNRAGAHNTEAFF. For the CDR3, the DNA is TGTGCCAGCCTTACCTCTAACCGAGCAGGGGCTCATAACACTGAAGCTTTCTTT.

This clonotype came up a few times. The chain employs TRBV10-3 and TRBJ2-5, with a tentative D call TRBD1 (6 bases). Trimming took off 7 bases at V and 5 bases at J, with 14 bases between the two ends. The germline gives CDR1 ENHRY, CDR2 SYGVKD. There are 13 residues in the CDR3. CDR3 loop: CAIMGQGTETQYF. The CDR3 DNA sequence: TGTGCCATCATGGGTCAGGGGACGGAGACCCAGTACTTC.

This clonotype was picked up a small number of times. J is TRBJ1-6 and V is TRBV25-1, with 7 bases aligning to TRBD1. From germline, CDR1 is MGHDK and CDR2 SYGVNS. Trimming took 2 bases from V and 11 from J; bases not matched to a gene: 6. This CDR3 has 14 residues. CDR3 protein: CASSEPQGRTPLHF. CDR3 nucleotides: TGTGCCAGCAGTGAACCACAGGGGAGAACACCCCTCCACTTT.

Here the CDR3 reads CASSLVPRSGGYTF. CDR3 DNA sequence: TGTGCCAGTAGCTTGGTACCCCGGTCGGGTGGCTACACCTTC. V is TRBV19 and J is TRBJ1-2; D is unresolved. Trimming removed 6 bases at V and 7 bases at J, with 18 bases between. The CDR3 runs 14 residues. Germline V gene sequence: CDR1 LNHDA, CDR2 SQIVND (reference sequence).

This clonotype has a count of ten or more. The chain joins TRBV4-3 to TRBJ1-1; TRBD1 agrees at 12 bases. The CDR3 runs to 14 residues. Germline assignment: CDR1 LGHNA and CDR2 YSLEER. The V and J ends lost 4 bases and 6 bases, in that order; junction bases with no gene match: 3. The CDR3 here is CASSPGQGAAEAFF. CDR3 in DNA: TGCGCCAGCAGCCCGGGACAGGGGGCTGCTGAAGCTTTCTTT.

The chain couples TRBV29-1 to TRBJ2-3; the D gene is possibly TRBD2 (6 bases). The germline gives CDR1 SQVTM, CDR2 ANQGSEA. Trimming took 3 bases from V and 1 from J, leaving 11 bases between them. The CDR3 loop spans 14 amino acids. CDR3 in amino acids: CSVEGGKGTDTQYF. For the CDR3, the DNA is TGCAGCGTTGAGGGCGGGAAGGGCACAGATACGCAGTATTTT.

This sequence joins TRBV11-2 and TRBJ1-4; no clear D gene. The CDR3 covers 12 residues. Per the germline V gene, CDR1 is SGHAT and CDR2 is FQNNGV. V lost 0 bases and J 11 bases, leaving 7 bases between the germline ends. The CDR3 DNA sequence: TGTGCCAGCAGCTTAGACCTTCGTAAACTGTTTTTT. Translated, it gives CASSLDLRKLFF. The entire variable domain, with the rest obtained from reference TRBV11-2 and TRBJ1-4, is as follows: EAGVAQSPRYKIIEKRQSVAFWCNPISGHATLYWYQQILGQGPKLLIQFQNNGVVDDSQLPKDRFSAERLKGVDSTLKIQPAKLEDSAVYLCASSLDLRKLFFGSGTQLSVL.

The sample holds many counts of this clonotype. The chain combines TRBV7-2 with TRBJ2-5, with D perhaps being TRBD1 or TRBD2 (6 bases each). Germline V lookup: CDR1 SGHTA, CDR2 FQGNSA. CDR3 length: 17 residues. V shed 7 bases and J shed 5 bases, with 26 bases lying between them. CDR3 in amino acids: CASKPSLGGTPRETQYF. Here the CDR3 DNA reads TGTGCCAGCAAACCCTCGCTGGGGGGCACCCCCCGGGAGACCCAGTACTTC.

In DNA, the CDR3 is TGTGCCAGTAGTTCGGGGACAGGGGCCAGCAATCAGCCCCAGCATTTT. Translation gives CASSSGTGASNQPQHF. The chain carries TRBV19 and TRBJ1-5; 10 nucleotides line up with TRBD1. Germline V gene sequence: CDR1 LNHDA, CDR2 SQIVND (reference sequence). Trimming at V came to 5 bases and at J to 1 base, leaving 5 bases not matched to a gene. CDR3 length equals 16 residues.

This clonotype was detected only a few times. The genes are TRBV19 and TRBJ2-3; 8 bases line up with TRBD1. Trimming at V came to 2 bases and at J to 8 bases, leaving 9 bases not matched to a gene. The germline CDR1 and CDR2 sequences are LNHDA and SQIVND (reference sequence). The CDR3 extends over 15 amino acids. The CDR3 region is CASSIRDRGVSTQYF. CDR3 nucleotide sequence: TGTGCCAGTAGTATACGAGACAGGGGTGTAAGTACGCAGTATTTT.

The chain couples TRBV19 to TRBJ2-7; TRBD1 matches at 8 bases. The CDR3 is made up of 16 amino acids. Per the germline V gene, CDR1 is LNHDA and CDR2 is SQIVND (reference sequence). The junction had 8 bases not matched to a gene; V was cut back by 1 base and J by 3 bases. The CDR3 DNA is TGTGCCAGTAGTATAGGAGGACAGGGAATCGGCTACGAGCAGTACTTC. As protein: CASSIGGQGIGYEQYF.

The V and J genes are TRBV2 and TRBJ2-2; D is ambiguous. Per germline, CDR1 SNHLY and CDR2 FYNNEI. This CDR3 contains 15 residues. V was cut by 1 base and J by 5 bases, with 11 bases left in between. Here the CDR3 reads CASSEGSRQTGELFF. The CDR3 DNA is TGTGCCAGCAGTGAAGGATCGAGGCAGACCGGGGAGCTGTTTTTT. Based on the CDR3 plus reference TRBV2 and TRBJ2-2, the full variable domain is EPEVTQTPSHQVTQMGQEVILRCVPISNHLYFYWYRQILGQKVEFLVSFYNNEISEKSEIFDDQFSVERPDGSNFTLKIRSTKLEDSAMYFCASSEGSRQTGELFFGEGSRLTVL.

The chain couples TRBV27 to TRBJ1-1; D possibly corresponds to TRBD1 (6 bases). The CDR3 has 15 amino acids. V lost 5 bases and J 4 bases, leaving 17 bases between the germline ends. Germline CDR1 reads MNHEY; CDR2 reads SMNVEV (reference sequence). CDR3 amino acids: CASSERGGRATEAFF. The CDR3 nucleotides read TGTGCCAGCAGTGAACGAGGGGGTCGGGCCACTGAAGCTTTCTTT.

This clonotype was seen a handful of times. The chain has TRBV7-2 and TRBJ2-1; no firm D call. This CDR3 spans 16 amino acids. Trimming stripped 2 bases from V and 1 base from J, with 12 bases between. Germline lookup yields CDR1 SGHTA and CDR2 FQGNSA. The CDR3 sequence: CASSLRAKGSYNEQFF. The DNA for the CDR3 is TGTGCCAGCAGCTTACGGGCGAAAGGTTCCTACAATGAGCAGTTCTTC.

This clonotype was found many times. The CDR3 sequence is CASSLSLDYGYTF. The CDR3 DNA reads TGTGCCAGCAGCTTAAGTTTAGACTATGGCTACACCTTC. The V and J genes are TRBV7-9 and TRBJ1-2, with D unclear. This CDR3 comprises 13 residues. CDR1 is SEHNR, CDR2 FQNEAQ, per germline (reference sequence). V was clipped by 2 bases and J by 3 bases, with 7 bases between them. Filled out from reference TRBV7-9 and TRBJ1-2, the complete variable domain reads DTGVSQNPRHKITKRGQNVTFRCDPISEHNRLYWYRQTLGQGPEFLTYFQNEAQLEKSRLLSDRFSAERPKGSFSTLEIQRTEQGDSAMYLCASSLSLDYGYTFGSGTRLTVV.

The table lists this clonotype with many counts. The CDR3: CASRVLRGPQFF. CDR3 nucleotides: TGTGCCAGCAGAGTCCTCCGGGGCCCGCAGTTCTTC. The V call is TRBV5-6, the J call TRBJ2-1; TRBD1 or TRBD2 may be the D gene (5 bases each). CDR1 and CDR2 from the germline V gene are SGHDT and YYEEEE. This CDR3 is built from 12 residues. The V end lost 5 bases, the J end lost 12 bases, and 15 bases lay between the germline ends.

The chain recombines TRBV12-3 or TRBV12-4 with TRBJ1-5; D might be TRBD1 (5 bases). Trimming shortened V by 3 bases and J by 5 bases, and 11 bases separated the two germline ends. The CDR3 spans 14 residues. The CDR3 sequence is CASSFRGTDQPQHF. DNA for the CDR3: TGTGCCAGCAGTTTTCGGGGGACCGATCAGCCCCAGCATTTT.

The rearrangement links TRBV6-5 to TRBJ2-5; no firm D call. CDR1 is MNHEY, CDR2 SVGAGI, per germline. Trimming cost V 0 bases and J 4 bases, with 15 bases left between them. CDR3 length equals 16 residues. CDR3 DNA: TGTGCCAGCAGTTACTCGGGGTTCGCTACTGGAGAGACCCAGTACTTC. Translation: CASSYSGFATGETQYF.

This clonotype was seen a few times. V is TRBV6-5 and J is TRBJ1-1; tentative D call: TRBD1 (5 bases). The V end was cut by 9 bases, the J end by 4 bases, with 15 bases between. CDR1 MNHEY and CDR2 SVGAGI come from the germline V gene. CDR3 length: 13 amino acids. Written as DNA, the CDR3 is TGTGCCAGTAGCCGGATAGGGGCCACTGAAGCTTTCTTT. Residues: CASSRIGATEAFF.